This TCR beta chain was obtained from a study of blood T cell repertoires in COVID-19. Measured with immunoSEQ multiplex PCR; TCRdb has only the in-frame clones, and not every one. The sample has over 350,000 clones, 88% seen once; the top ten hold less than 1.5%. The CDR3 sequence is 15 residues long. V was pared by 10 bases and J by 7 bases, with 23 bases between. Germline V CDR1 and CDR2: MNHEY, SVGAGI. The TCR sequence derives from a woman between 18 and 30 years old who had recovered from COVID-19. This chain uses TRBV6-5 with TRBJ2-1, with a weak D call TRBD1 (6 bases). The material sequenced was PBMCs or T cells enriched from blood (not recorded which). The CDR3 bases are TGTGCCACGCTAGACGTGGGGGCCCAAGGGAATGAGCAGTTCTTC. Translating gives CATLDVGAQGNEQFF.